This T cell receptor beta chain was obtained from a study of response to subunit inactivated influenza vaccine. Comment on this clonotype: No antigen is known for it.

TCRdb used MiXCR to reprocess the RT-PCR reads, holding one entry per CDR3 protein. The repertoire includes over 800,000 distinct CDR3 sequences, over 20% of them detected once, and around 9.6% sits in the top ten. This CDR3 is 14 amino acids long. CDR1 SGHAT and CDR2 FQNNGV come from the germline V gene. The V gene lost 6 bases and the J gene lost 6 bases, with 15 bases spanning the gap. Study conclusions and caveats: Authors suggested that a seasonal influenza vaccination recruits few new T cells each time.

This TCR was sampled from a man aged 50-60 years who received an inactivated influenza vaccine. This sequence joins TRBV11-2 and TRBJ2-4; D tentatively reads TRBD1 or TRBD2 (6 bases each). This specimen consisted of PBMCs from blood, obtained around 5 days after vaccination. The CDR3 is CASRSPEGGNIQYF. The CDR3 nucleotides are TGTGCCAGCAGGTCGCCCGAGGGGGGAAACATTCAGTACTTC. Full variable domain (remainder filled in from reference TRBV11-2 and TRBJ2-4): EAGVAQSPRYKIIEKRQSVAFWCNPISGHATLYWYQQILGQGPKLLIQFQNNGVVDDSQLPKDRFSAERLKGVDSTLKIQPAKLEDSAVYLCASRSPEGGNIQYFGAGTRLSVL.